In its sample, the clone carrying this T cell receptor (beta chain) was seen a few times. The antigen remains undetermined. The data were obtained in a study of T cells in localized non-small cell lung cancer. The study's findings and limits: Detection in adjacent lung was observed for a median 57 of the top 100 tumor clones. Without multi-region sequencing, intratumor heterogeneity could not be excluded.

The germline gives CDR1 SGHNT, CDR2 YENEEA. The ends were cut back, 3 bases at V and 6 bases at J, with 15 bases in the middle. This CDR3 has 15 amino acids. Libraries were prepared by immunoSEQ multiplex PCR; TCRdb keeps only in-frame clonotypes and omits some of them. The table has 1,500 to 2,000 clones, approximately 25% seen once. Sequencing was performed on lung tumor tissue, taken before any cancer treatment. The TCR was taken from a woman aged 35 to 70 with stage II lung adenocarcinoma. The V gene is TRBV11-3, the J gene TRBJ2-1; possible D gene TRBD1, 6 bases. Here the CDR3 reads CASSFADRPSNEQFF. CDR3 sequence (DNA): TGTGCCAGCAGCTTCGCAGACAGGCCCTCCAATGAGCAGTTCTTC.